The sequence of this TCR beta chain was determined in a study of blood T cell repertoires in COVID-19. Turning to the study itself: The samples span acute and convalescent COVID-19 from the United States, Italy and Spain.

This CDR3 region has 14 residues. Trimming removed 0 bases at V and 7 bases at J, with 10 bases between. Germline CDR1 SGHRS, CDR2 YFSETQ. This clone was counted a few times. As processed by the authors: For nucleated cells, counts were estimated from reference gene primer amplification. Assay: immunoSEQ multiplex PCR; the TCRdb copy retains only in-frame clones and omits some. Clone size and the V and J calls come from that table; the DNA yielded D and trimming. The sample has approximately 56,000 clones, roughly 87% seen once. A Seattle source enrolled patients during active infection and followed them longitudinally.

J is TRBJ1-4 and V is TRBV5-1; unclear D gene. The sequence came from an older woman with COVID-19, enrolled during active disease. The specimen sequenced was peripheral blood. CDR3 sequence reads: CASSLEAGIEKLFF. CDR3 nucleotides: TGCGCCAGCAGCTTGGAAGCGGGGATTGAAAAACTGTTTTTT.